Shown below are 14 T cell receptor beta chains from a single sample sequenced in a study of blood T cell repertoires in COVID-19. TCRdb's copy holds only in-frame clones and misses some; the assay was immunoSEQ multiplex PCR. The data hold about 210,000 clones, with about 88% observed a single time. The sample comprised peripheral blood. Receptors were obtained from a woman aged 40 to 55 with acute or convalescent COVID-19.

The chain recombines TRBV5-8 with TRBJ1-6; TRBD1 aligns across 9 bases. This CDR3 contains 17 residues. From germline, CDR1 is SGHTS and CDR2 YDEGEE. Unmatched junction bases numbered 14, after V lost 3 bases and J lost 10 bases. This chain's CDR3 is CASSYTGTGLPGSPLHF. In DNA form, the CDR3 reads TGTGCCAGCAGCTACACCGGGACAGGGTTGCCGGGCTCACCCCTCCACTTT.

The chain uses TRBV7-9 and TRBJ1-5; no reliable D call. The CDR3 contains 14 residues. Trimming left V 2 bases short and J 4 bases short, with 9 bases between. Germline-derived CDR1 and CDR2 are SEHNR and FQNEAQ (reference sequence). The CDR3 region has the DNA TGTGCCAGCAGCTTATACGGAGGGAATCAGCCCCAGCATTTT. It is translated as CASSLYGGNQPQHF.

The chain recombines TRBV18 with TRBJ2-1; D is possibly TRBD2 (6 bases). This CDR3 contains 19 residues. Germline V gene sequence: CDR1 KGHSH, CDR2 LQKENI. Trimming left V 0 bases short and J 0 bases short, with 18 bases between. CDR3 nucleotide sequence: TGTGCCAGCTCACCACCCGGGACTCGCTCGGGGAGCTCCTACAATGAGCAGTTCTTC. Amino acids: CASSPPGTRSGSSYNEQFF. Using reference TRBV18 and TRBJ2-1 for the parts outside the CDR3, the full variable domain is NAGVMQNPRHLVRRRGQEARLRCSPMKGHSHVYWYRQLPEEGLKFMVYLQKENIIDESGMPKERFSAEFPKEGPSILRIQQVVRGDSAAYFCASSPPGTRSGSSYNEQFFGPGTRLTVL.

The J gene is TRBJ2-7, the V gene TRBV6-1; 7 nucleotides line up with TRBD1. J was trimmed by 7 bases and V by 1 base; bases with no gene match: 4. The CDR3 length is 13 residues. The germline V gene encodes CDR1 MNHNS and CDR2 SASEGT. The CDR3 nucleotides read TGTGCCAGCAGTGAAGACAGGGGATGGGAGCAGTACGTC. This sequence encodes CASSEDRGWEQYV.

The gene calls are TRBV12-2 and TRBJ2-3; TRBD2 is the table's D call, not checked against the DNA. TRBV12-2 counts as a pseudogene. The CDR3 is 14 amino acids. CDR3 nucleotide sequence: TGTGCAAGTCGCTTAGCGGTGGTAGCGGATACGCAGTATTTT. Protein: CASRLAVVADTQYF.

The chain is built from TRBV6-4 and TRBJ1-1; TRBD1 is a possible D gene (5 bases). Per germline, CDR1 MRHNA and CDR2 SNTAGT. With 6 bases removed from V and 3 bases from J, the gap between germline ends came to 11 bases. The CDR3 extends over 13 amino acids. CDR3 loop: CASRMTADTEAFF. The CDR3 DNA reads TGTGCCAGCAGGATGACAGCTGACACTGAAGCTTTCTTT.

The V call is TRBV10-2, the J call TRBJ1-6; tentative D call: TRBD1 (5 bases). This CDR3 is built from 11 residues. V lost 8 bases to trimming and J lost 8 bases, with 7 bases between them. Per the germline V gene, CDR1 is WSHSY and CDR2 is SAAADI. CDR3 sequence reads: CASLGDSPLHF. The CDR3 bases are TGCGCCAGCCTAGGGGATTCACCCCTCCACTTT.

The chain employs TRBV15 and TRBJ1-2; 9 bases fit TRBD1. CDR1 and CDR2 (germline): LNHNV, YYDKDF (reference sequence). Trimming at V came to 0 bases and at J to 2 bases, leaving 7 bases not matched to a gene. This CDR3 is built from 17 residues. CDR3 sequence: CATSRDFGQGINYGYTF. CDR3 coding DNA: TGTGCCACCAGCAGAGATTTCGGACAGGGGATAAACTATGGCTACACCTTC.

V usage is TRBV5-6 and J usage is TRBJ2-1; TRBD1 agrees at 10 bases. V shed 4 bases, J shed 2 bases, and the junction held 6 bases outside the gene matches. The CDR3 runs 16 residues. Germline assignment: CDR1 SGHDT and CDR2 YYEEEE. The CDR3 reads CASSRRGQGAYNEQFF. The CDR3 coding sequence is TGTGCCAGCAGCCGAAGAGGACAGGGGGCCTACAATGAGCAGTTCTTC.

The V gene is TRBV11-2, the J gene TRBJ2-5; 12 bases agree with TRBD2. CDR1 SGHAT and CDR2 FQNNGV come from the germline V gene. Unmatched junction bases numbered 4, after V lost 1 base and J lost 1 base. The CDR3 length is 17 residues. The CDR3 coding sequence is TGTGCCAGCAGCTTAGGTCTAGCGGGGGGGCCCCAAGAGACCCAGTACTTC. Amino acid sequence: CASSLGLAGGPQETQYF.

This clone was observed many times. The V and J genes are TRBV28 and TRBJ2-4; the match to TRBD2 covers 8 bases. Germline V gene sequence: CDR1 MDHEN, CDR2 SYDVKM. Germline trimming cut 6 bases from V and 1 base from J; bases unmatched to any gene: 11. This CDR3 is 17 amino acids long. The CDR3 is CASSSGGAGGAKNIQYF. DNA of the CDR3: TGTGCCAGCAGCTCGGGGGGGGCCGGCGGTGCCAAAAACATTCAGTACTTC. Looking up the rest from reference TRBV28 and TRBJ2-4 gives the full variable domain: DVKVTQSSRYLVKRTGEKVFLECVQDMDHENMFWYRQDPGLGLRLIYFSYDVKMKEKGDIPEGYSVSREKKERFSLILESASTNQTSMYLCASSSGGAGGAKNIQYFGAGTRLSVL.

The chain carries TRBV18 and TRBJ1-1; D is possibly TRBD1 (6 bases). V lost 5 bases, J lost 3 bases, and 19 bases lay in between. Germline V gives CDR1 KGHSH, CDR2 LQKENI. This CDR3 has 16 amino acids. CDR3 nucleotide sequence: TGTGCCAGCTCAAGGGCGGGCAGGGGCACGGACACTGAAGCTTTCTTT. This codes for CASSRAGRGTDTEAFF.

This clone was seen a handful of times. CDR3 nucleotides: TGTGCCACCAGCAGTGGGGGTGGTAGCGGAAATGAAAAACTGTTTTTT. As protein: CATSSGGGSGNEKLFF. The rearrangement uses TRBV15 and TRBJ1-4; possible D gene TRBD1, 5 bases. The ends were cut back, 3 bases at V and 5 bases at J, with 16 bases in the middle. CDR3 length: 16 residues. Germline values: CDR1 LNHNV, CDR2 YYDKDF (reference sequence).

The J gene is TRBJ1-2, the V gene TRBV9; no firm D call. The germline CDR1 and CDR2 sequences are SGDLS and YYNGEE. The CDR3 is made up of 14 amino acids. The germline V and J ends were trimmed by 0 bases and 4 bases, with 10 bases remaining between them. CDR3 sequence reads: CASSVGGRTYGYTF. CDR3 DNA: TGTGCCAGCAGCGTAGGAGGGAGGACCTATGGCTACACCTTC.